This T cell receptor (beta chain) was sequenced for a study of cytomegalovirus exposure and HLA in healthy donors. Trimming took 4 bases from V and 1 from J, leaving 14 bases between them. The germline gives CDR1 SGHRS, CDR2 YFSETQ. The CDR3 is 15 residues long. Turning to this clone: Its matching antigen is unknown.

Both 60 Vbeta primers and 13 Jbeta primers went into the PCR. In the study's own analysis: Later, an analysis found about 77 million unique TCR beta chains, and some 10 million of these were shared. Profiled with immunoSEQ multiplex PCR; TCRdb holds only in-frame clones, not every one. That table supplies the V and J calls and clone size; D and trimming were determined from the DNA. The table has 130,000 to 150,000 clones, over 60% seen once. Whole-study findings and limits: Most TCRs appeared rarely, but some public TCRs recurred in many donors.

The clonotype comes from a woman in her 30s in good health and CMV-seronegative. The chain combines TRBV5-1 with TRBJ1-1, with a weak D call TRBD1 (5 bases). Sequencing was carried out using PBMCs. CDR3 DNA: TGCGCCAGCAGCGGGGGGAGAGGAGGGAACACTGAAGCTTTCTTT. Residues: CASSGGRGGNTEAFF.